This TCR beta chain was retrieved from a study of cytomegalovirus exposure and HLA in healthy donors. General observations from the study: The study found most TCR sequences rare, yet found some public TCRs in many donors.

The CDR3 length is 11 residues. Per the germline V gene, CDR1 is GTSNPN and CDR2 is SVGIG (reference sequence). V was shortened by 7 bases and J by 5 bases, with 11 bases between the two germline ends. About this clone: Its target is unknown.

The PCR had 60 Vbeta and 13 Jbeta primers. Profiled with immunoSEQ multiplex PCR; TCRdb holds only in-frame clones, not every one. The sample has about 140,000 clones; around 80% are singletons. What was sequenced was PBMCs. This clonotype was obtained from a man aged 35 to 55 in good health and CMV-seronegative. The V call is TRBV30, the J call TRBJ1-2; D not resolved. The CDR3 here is CAYPGDYGYTF. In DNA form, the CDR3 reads TGTGCCTATCCGGGAGATTATGGCTACACCTTC. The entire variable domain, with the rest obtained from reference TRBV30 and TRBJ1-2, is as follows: SQTIHQWPATLVQPVGSPLSLECTVEGTSNPNLYWYRQAAGRGLQLLFYSVGIGQISSEVPQNLSASRPQDRQFILSSKKLLLSDSGFYLCAYPGDYGYTFGSGTRLTVV.